This T cell receptor beta chain was observed in a study of technical replicates of blood from a few donors. The CDR3 consists of 16 residues. CDR1 and CDR2 (germline): SNHLY, FYNNEI. Trimming shortened V by 6 bases and J by 4 bases, and 19 bases separated the two germline ends. This clone was recorded a few times. The assay was immunoSEQ multiplex PCR, and TCRdb's table has in-frame clones only and misses some. The profile shows tens of thousands of clones, over 95% of them singletons. Sequencing was carried out using T cells isolated from PBMCs. The source of this sequence is a human donor in good health. V gene TRBV2 combines with J gene TRBJ2-1, with a possible D match to TRBD2 (6 bases). CDR3 sequence: CASSPGTYPVYNEQFF. CDR3 sequence (DNA): TGTGCCAGCAGCCCAGGGACTTATCCTGTTTACAATGAGCAGTTCTTC.